This T cell receptor beta chain was identified in a study of T cells in localized non-small cell lung cancer. Overall study results and limits: Out of the top 100 tumor clones, a median roughly 50 were seen in adjacent lung. Heterogeneity stays possible, as sequencing covered only one tumor region. There was higher T cell clonality in uninvolved adjacent lung than in tumor, and it was highest there.

Trimming removed 6 bases from V and 0 bases from J, with 3 bases in between. CDR3 size: 12 residues. Germline V gives CDR1 MNHEY, CDR2 SVGAGI. Sequenced by immunoSEQ multiplex PCR; TCRdb stores in-frame clones only, minus some. The sample has under 45,000 clones, approximately 80% seen once; the top ten hold 7.8%. Regarding this clone: Its antigen is still unknown.

The chain carries TRBV6-5 and TRBJ1-3; D is uncertain. The receptor comes from a man aged 35 to 70 with stage II lung adenocarcinoma. This material consisted of PBMCs, taken before any cancer treatment. Here the CDR3 DNA reads TGTGCCAGCAGAAACTCTGGAAACACCATATATTTT. Amino acid sequence: CASRNSGNTIYF.